This T cell receptor beta chain was recorded in a study of radiation and T cells in renal cell carcinoma. This table comes from immunoSEQ multiplex PCR, and its TCRdb copy is limited to in-frame clones, with some not included. This sample has 45,000 to 65,000 clones, with over 70% found just once. Time point noted: baseline pretreatment blood. Treatment indicated: 15 Gy SBRT to primary tumor, nephrectomy 4 weeks later. V dropped 0 bases and J dropped 5 bases, with 13 bases sitting between them. Germline CDR1 SGHNT, CDR2 YENEEA. This CDR3 is built from 15 residues. The rearrangement uses TRBV11-3 and TRBJ1-1, with D possibly TRBD1 on 5 matching bases. The clonotype comes from a man aged 55 to 70 with renal cell carcinoma. The specimen comprised blood, sampled from a patient whose treatment included radiotherapy and nephrectomy. This chain's CDR3 is CASSLEAGWRTEAFF. Written as DNA, the CDR3 is TGTGCCAGCAGCTTAGAGGCAGGGTGGAGGACTGAAGCTTTCTTT.